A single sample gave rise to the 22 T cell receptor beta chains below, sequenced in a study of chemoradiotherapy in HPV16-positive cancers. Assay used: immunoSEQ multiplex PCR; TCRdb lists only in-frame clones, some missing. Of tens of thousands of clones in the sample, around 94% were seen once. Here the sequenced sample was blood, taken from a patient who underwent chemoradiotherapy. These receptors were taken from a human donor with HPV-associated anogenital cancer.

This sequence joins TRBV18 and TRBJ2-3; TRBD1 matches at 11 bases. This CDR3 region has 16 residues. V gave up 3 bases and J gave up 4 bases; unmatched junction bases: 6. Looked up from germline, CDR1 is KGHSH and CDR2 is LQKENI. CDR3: CASSPLGTGGSDTQYF. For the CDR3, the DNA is TGTGCCAGCTCACCGCTCGGGACAGGGGGATCAGATACGCAGTATTTT.

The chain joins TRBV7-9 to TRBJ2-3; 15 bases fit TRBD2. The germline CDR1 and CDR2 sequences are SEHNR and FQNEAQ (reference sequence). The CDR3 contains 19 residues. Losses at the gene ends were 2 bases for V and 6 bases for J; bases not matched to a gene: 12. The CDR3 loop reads CASSLFWGLAGGRLDTQYF. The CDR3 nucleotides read TGTGCCAGCAGCTTATTTTGGGGACTAGCGGGAGGCCGGTTGGATACGCAGTATTTT.

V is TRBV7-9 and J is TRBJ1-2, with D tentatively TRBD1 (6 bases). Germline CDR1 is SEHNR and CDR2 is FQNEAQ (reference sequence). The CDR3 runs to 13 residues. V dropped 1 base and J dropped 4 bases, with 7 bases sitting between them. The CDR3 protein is CASSLGQVYGYTF. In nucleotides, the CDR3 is TGTGCCAGCAGCTTAGGACAGGTCTATGGCTACACCTTC.

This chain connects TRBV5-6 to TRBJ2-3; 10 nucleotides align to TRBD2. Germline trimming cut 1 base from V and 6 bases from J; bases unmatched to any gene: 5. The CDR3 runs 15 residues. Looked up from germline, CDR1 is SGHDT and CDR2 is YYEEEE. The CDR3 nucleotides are TGTGCCAGCAGCTTGCAGTTAGCGGGAGGTGATACGCAGTATTTT. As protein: CASSLQLAGGDTQYF.

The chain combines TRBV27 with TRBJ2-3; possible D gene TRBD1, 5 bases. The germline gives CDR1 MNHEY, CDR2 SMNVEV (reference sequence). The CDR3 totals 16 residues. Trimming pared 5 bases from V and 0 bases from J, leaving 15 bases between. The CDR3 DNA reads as TGTGCCAGCAGTCTCTTTTGGCAGGGAAGCACAGATACGCAGTATTTT. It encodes CASSLFWQGSTDTQYF.

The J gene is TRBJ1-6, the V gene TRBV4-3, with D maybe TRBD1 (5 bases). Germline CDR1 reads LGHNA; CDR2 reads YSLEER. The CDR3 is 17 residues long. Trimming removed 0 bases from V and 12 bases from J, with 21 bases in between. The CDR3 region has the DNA TGCGCCAGCAGCCAAGAAGTGGGTGGCAGGGTACTGCAACCCCTCCACTTT. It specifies CASSQEVGGRVLQPLHF.

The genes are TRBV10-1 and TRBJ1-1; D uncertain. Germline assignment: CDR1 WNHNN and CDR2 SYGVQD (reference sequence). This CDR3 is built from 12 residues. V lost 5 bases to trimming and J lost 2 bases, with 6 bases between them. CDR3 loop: CASSRPNTEAFF. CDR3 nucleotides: TGCGCCAGCAGTCGACCAAACACTGAAGCTTTCTTT.

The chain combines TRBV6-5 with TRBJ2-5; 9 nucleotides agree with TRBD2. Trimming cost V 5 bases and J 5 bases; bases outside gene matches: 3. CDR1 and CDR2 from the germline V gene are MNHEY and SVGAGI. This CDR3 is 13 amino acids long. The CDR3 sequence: CASSKSGRETQYF. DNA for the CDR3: TGTGCCAGCAGTAAGAGCGGGAGGGAGACCCAGTACTTC.

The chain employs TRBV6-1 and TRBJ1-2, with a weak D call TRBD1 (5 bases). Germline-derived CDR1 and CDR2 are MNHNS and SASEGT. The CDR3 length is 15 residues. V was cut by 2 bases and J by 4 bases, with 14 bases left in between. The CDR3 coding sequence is TGTGCCAGCAGTGAACCAGGGTATGGGTCCTATGGCTACACCTTC. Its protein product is CASSEPGYGSYGYTF.

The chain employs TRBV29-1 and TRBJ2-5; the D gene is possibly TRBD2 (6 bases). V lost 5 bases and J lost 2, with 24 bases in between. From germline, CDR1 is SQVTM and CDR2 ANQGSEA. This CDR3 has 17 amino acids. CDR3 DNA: TGCAGCGTTACCCATATTATCGCCGGGACTCCACAAGAGACCCAGTACTTC. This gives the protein CSVTHIIAGTPQETQYF. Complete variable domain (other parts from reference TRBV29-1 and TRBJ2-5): SAVISQKPSRDICQRGTSLTIQCQVDSQVTMMFWYRQQPGQSLTLIATANQGSEATYESGFVIDKFPISRPNLTFSTLTVSNMSPEDSSIYLCSVTHIIAGTPQETQYFGPGTRLLVL.

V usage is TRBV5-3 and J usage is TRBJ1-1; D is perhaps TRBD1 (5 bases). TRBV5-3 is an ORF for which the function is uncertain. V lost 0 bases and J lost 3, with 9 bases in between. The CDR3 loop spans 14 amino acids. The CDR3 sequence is CARSLAGFDTEAFF. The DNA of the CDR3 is TGTGCCAGAAGCTTGGCAGGGTTCGACACTGAAGCTTTCTTT.

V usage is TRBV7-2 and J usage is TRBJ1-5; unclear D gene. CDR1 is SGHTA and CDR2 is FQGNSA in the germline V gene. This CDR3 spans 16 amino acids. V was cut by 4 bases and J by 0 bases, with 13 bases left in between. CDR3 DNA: TGTGCCAGCAGCTCCGGGTGGAGTTATAGCAATCAGCCCCAGCATTTT. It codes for CASSSGWSYSNQPQHF.

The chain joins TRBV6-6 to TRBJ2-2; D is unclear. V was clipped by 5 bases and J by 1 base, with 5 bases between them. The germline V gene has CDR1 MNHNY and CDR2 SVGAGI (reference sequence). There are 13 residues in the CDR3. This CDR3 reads CASSLGNTGELFF. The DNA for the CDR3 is TGTGCCAGCAGTCTCGGGAACACCGGGGAGCTGTTTTTT.

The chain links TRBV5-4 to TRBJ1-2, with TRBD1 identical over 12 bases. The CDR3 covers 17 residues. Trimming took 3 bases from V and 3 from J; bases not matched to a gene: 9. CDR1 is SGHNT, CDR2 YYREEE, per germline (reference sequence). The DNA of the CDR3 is TGTGCCAGCAGCTCCGGGACAGGGGGCGCTCGGGACTATGGCTACACCTTC. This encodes CASSSGTGGARDYGYTF.

For the CDR3, the DNA is TGTGCCAGCAGTTACGAACTAAGCACAGATACGCAGTATTTT. Amino acid sequence: CASSYELSTDTQYF. The rearrangement joins TRBV6-5 to TRBJ2-3; D remains unclear. V gave up 2 bases and J gave up 0 bases, with 6 bases separating them. CDR3 length: 14 residues. Germline V gene sequence: CDR1 MNHEY, CDR2 SVGAGI.

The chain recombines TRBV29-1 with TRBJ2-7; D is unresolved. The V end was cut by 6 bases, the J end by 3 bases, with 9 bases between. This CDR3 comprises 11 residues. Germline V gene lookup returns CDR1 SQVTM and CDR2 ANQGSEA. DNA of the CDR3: TGCAGCGTGGCCGACAACTACGAGCAGTACTTC. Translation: CSVADNYEQYF.

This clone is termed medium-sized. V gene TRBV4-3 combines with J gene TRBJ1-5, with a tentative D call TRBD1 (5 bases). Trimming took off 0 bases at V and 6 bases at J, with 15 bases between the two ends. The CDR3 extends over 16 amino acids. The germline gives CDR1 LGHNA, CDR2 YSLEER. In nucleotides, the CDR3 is TGCGCCAGCAGCCAAGATATGGGGGGTGTAGGTCAGCCCCAGCATTTT. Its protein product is CASSQDMGGVGQPQHF.

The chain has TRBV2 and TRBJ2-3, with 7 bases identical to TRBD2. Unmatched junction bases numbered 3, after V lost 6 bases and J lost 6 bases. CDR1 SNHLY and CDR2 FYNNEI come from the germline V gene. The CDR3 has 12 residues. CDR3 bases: TGTGCCAGCAGGCTGACTAGCGATACGCAGTATTTT. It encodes CASRLTSDTQYF. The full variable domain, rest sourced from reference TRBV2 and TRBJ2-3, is EPEVTQTPSHQVTQMGQEVILRCVPISNHLYFYWYRQILGQKVEFLVSFYNNEISEKSEIFDDQFSVERPDGSNFTLKIRSTKLEDSAMYFCASRLTSDTQYFGPGTRLTVL.

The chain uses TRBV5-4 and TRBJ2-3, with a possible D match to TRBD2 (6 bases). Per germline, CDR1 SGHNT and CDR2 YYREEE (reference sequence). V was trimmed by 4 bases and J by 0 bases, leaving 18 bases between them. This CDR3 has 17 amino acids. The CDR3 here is CASSAPSAGTSTDTQYF. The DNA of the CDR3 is TGTGCCAGCAGCGCGCCCTCAGCGGGCACTAGCACAGATACGCAGTATTTT. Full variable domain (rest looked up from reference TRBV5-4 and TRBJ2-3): ETGVTQSPTHLIKTRGQQVTLRCSSQSGHNTVSWYQQALGQGPQFIFQYYREEENGRGNFPPRFSGLQFPNYSSELNVNALELDDSALYLCASSAPSAGTSTDTQYFGPGTRLTVL.

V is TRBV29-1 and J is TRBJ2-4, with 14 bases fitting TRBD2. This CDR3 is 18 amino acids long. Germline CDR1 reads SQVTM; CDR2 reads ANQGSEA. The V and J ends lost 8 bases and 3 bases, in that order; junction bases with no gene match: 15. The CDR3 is CSPDNPGLAGVVKNIQYF. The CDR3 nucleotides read TGCAGCCCTGACAATCCGGGACTAGCGGGAGTGGTCAAAAACATTCAGTACTTC.

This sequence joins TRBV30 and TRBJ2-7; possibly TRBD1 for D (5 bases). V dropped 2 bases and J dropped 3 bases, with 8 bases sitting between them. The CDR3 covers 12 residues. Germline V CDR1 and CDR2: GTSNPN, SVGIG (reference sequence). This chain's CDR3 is CAWSLGHYEQYF. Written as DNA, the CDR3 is TGTGCCTGGAGTCTCGGACACTACGAGCAGTACTTC. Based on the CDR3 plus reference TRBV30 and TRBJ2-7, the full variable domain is SQTIHQWPATLVQPVGSPLSLECTVEGTSNPNLYWYRQAAGRGLQLLFYSVGIGQISSEVPQNLSASRPQDRQFILSSKKLLLSDSGFYLCAWSLGHYEQYFGPGTRLTVT.

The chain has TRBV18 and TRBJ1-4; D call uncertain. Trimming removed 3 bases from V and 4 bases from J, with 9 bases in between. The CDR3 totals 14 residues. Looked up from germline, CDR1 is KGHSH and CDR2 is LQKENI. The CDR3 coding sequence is TGTGCCAGCTCACCGGCTCAGCTTAATGAAAAACTGTTTTTT. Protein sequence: CASSPAQLNEKLFF.